This passage covers 26 T cell receptor beta chains from one sample sequenced in a study of post-analysis software for immune sequencing data. cDNA libraries of TCR beta carried unique molecular identifiers. TCRdb reprocessed the PCR reads with MiXCR, giving one entry per CDR3 protein. The table records 650,000 to 850,000 distinct CDR3 sequences, about 45% of them present only once. Antigen specificity for these receptors is unknown. Study-level points and caveats: TRBV5-6, TRBV5-1 and TRBV20-1 were among four or five TRBV segments more frequent in patients than controls.

Material: blood. These receptor sequences come from a girl aged 10-17 years with multiple sclerosis.

The chain links TRBV3-1 to TRBJ2-6; the match to TRBD2 covers 7 bases. The J segment lost 4 bases and the V segment lost 4 bases, leaving 7 bases of the junction unmatched. The CDR3 length is 16 residues. In germline, CDR1 is LGHDT, CDR2 YNNKEL (reference sequence). The CDR3 spells CASSPLLATGANVLTF. The DNA for the CDR3 is TGTGCCAGCAGCCCGCTACTAGCGACCGGGGCCAACGTCCTGACTTTC.

As regards this clonotype: At one end, the junction sequence differs from germline, possibly due to a read error. V is TRBV7-2 and J is TRBJ2-5; D unclear. The CDR3 contains 14 residues. In germline, CDR1 is SGHTA, CDR2 FQGNSA. The CDR3 sequence is CASSFLSWIETRYF. CDR3 bases: TGTGCCAGCAGCTTCCTTAGCTGGATAGAGACCCGGTACTTC.

The V gene is TRBV14, the J gene TRBJ2-1; D gene unclear. This CDR3 is 14 amino acids long. Germline CDR1 and CDR2: SGHDN and FVKESK. Trimming removed 3 bases at V and 6 bases at J, with 12 bases between. CDR3 in DNA: TGTGCCAGCAGCCATTCGGGCTGGATCAATGAGCAGTTCTTC. Its translation: CASSHSGWINEQFF. The variable domain in full, completed from reference TRBV14 and TRBJ2-1, reads EAGVTQFPSHSVIEKGQTVTLRCDPISGHDNLYWYRRVMGKEIKFLLHFVKESKQDESGMPNNRFLAERTGGTYSTLKVQPAELEDSGVYFCASSHSGWINEQFFGPGTRLTVL.

This clonotype appeared a few times. The chain is built from TRBV3-1 and TRBJ2-1; weak D call: TRBD1 (5 bases). The CDR3 sequence is 16 residues long. From germline, CDR1 is LGHDT and CDR2 YNNKEL (reference sequence). V lost 0 bases to trimming and J lost 4 bases, with 13 bases between them. The CDR3 DNA sequence: TGTGCCAGCAGCCAAGATCCCCCAGGGCTGTACAATGAGCAGTTCTTC. Translated: CASSQDPPGLYNEQFF.

This clonotype was found a few times. This chain links TRBV24-1 with TRBJ2-1, with 9 bases identical to TRBD1. The trim removed 2 bases at V and 6 bases at J, leaving 10 bases unmatched. This CDR3 contains 17 residues. Germline V gene sequence: CDR1 KGHDR, CDR2 SFDVKD. Written as DNA, the CDR3 is TGTGCCACCAGTGATTGGGCGACAGGGGGTAAGCGCAATGAGCAGTTCTTC. Amino acid sequence: CATSDWATGGKRNEQFF.

The J gene is TRBJ2-1, the V gene TRBV5-1; the D gene is possibly TRBD2 (6 bases). This CDR3 comprises 17 residues. The V and J ends lost 4 bases and 0 bases respectively, with 17 bases between them. The germline V gene encodes CDR1 SGHRS and CDR2 YFSETQ. In DNA, the CDR3 is TGCGCCAGCAGCGGGGGACTGTTCAGAGGCTCCTACAATGAGCAGTTCTTC. It encodes CASSGGLFRGSYNEQFF.

The sample holds many counts of this clonotype. The chain joins TRBV6-5 to TRBJ2-3; 11 bases align to TRBD2. Germline V gene sequence: CDR1 MNHEY, CDR2 SVGAGI. The CDR3 length is 16 residues. V shed 6 bases, J shed 0 bases, and the junction held 5 bases outside the gene matches. The CDR3 DNA reads TGTGCCAGCAGCCCGCCTAGCGGGAGGAGCACAGATACGCAGTATTTT. This encodes CASSPPSGRSTDTQYF.

The V gene is TRBV12-3 or TRBV12-4, the J gene TRBJ1-4; 7 bases match TRBD1. With 0 bases clipped from V and 8 bases from J, the junction kept 12 bases outside the gene matches. This CDR3 spans 17 amino acids. CDR3 sequence: CASSLAGLGRGGEKLFF. The DNA of the CDR3 is TGTGCCAGCAGTTTAGCGGGCCTTGGCAGGGGGGGAGAAAAACTGTTTTTT.

This chain uses TRBV24-1 with TRBJ2-6; 14 bases agree with TRBD2. The trim removed 4 bases at V and 2 bases at J, leaving 3 bases unmatched. Germline CDR1 is KGHDR and CDR2 is SFDVKD. There are 18 residues in the CDR3. The DNA for the CDR3 is TGTGCCACCAGTGACCCGGGACTAGCGGGGGCTGGGGCCAACGTCCTGACTTTC. The encoded protein is CATSDPGLAGAGANVLTF.

This sequence joins TRBV20-1 and TRBJ2-7, with D perhaps given as TRBD1 or TRBD2 (6 bases each). Per germline, CDR1 DFQATT and CDR2 SNEGSKA (reference sequence). V shed 5 bases and J shed 4 bases, with 21 bases lying between them. This CDR3 is built from 15 residues. CDR3 bases: TGCAGTGCTGGGACTCATGGAGGGGGGTGGTACGAGCAGTACTTC. It is translated as CSAGTHGGGWYEQYF.

The sample holds a few counts of this clonotype. V and J are TRBV5-1 and TRBJ2-7; the D gene could be TRBD1 or TRBD2 (5 bases each). Looked up from germline, CDR1 is SGHRS and CDR2 is YFSETQ. The CDR3 has 17 amino acids. V lost 0 bases and J lost 0, with 16 bases in between. In DNA form, the CDR3 reads TGCGCCAGCAGCTTGGCCAGGGACGGGCTACACTCCTACGAGCAGTACTTC. This translates into CASSLARDGLHSYEQYF.

This clonotype has just a few counts. This sequence joins TRBV28 and TRBJ2-3; 10 nucleotides line up with TRBD1. CDR3 length: 17 residues. The germline CDR1 and CDR2 sequences are MDHEN and SYDVKM. V lost 1 base and J lost 3; bases outside the gene matches: 7. The CDR3 bases are TGTGCCAGCAGTTTATTGGCTAAGGGACAGGGGACAGATACGCAGTATTTT. This codes for CASSLLAKGQGTDTQYF.

This rearrangement joins TRBV12-3 or TRBV12-4 to TRBJ1-2; possibly TRBD1 for D (6 bases). This CDR3 has 13 residues. Trimming took off 6 bases at V and 4 bases at J, with 12 bases between the two ends. CDR3 coding DNA: TGTGCCAGCAGCTCCCAGGGGCTCTATGGCTACACCTTC. It codes for CASSSQGLYGYTF.

V usage is TRBV9 and J usage is TRBJ2-1, with 10 nucleotides matching TRBD1. This CDR3 is built from 15 residues. Losses at the gene ends were 3 bases for V and 10 bases for J; bases not matched to a gene: 10. Germline-derived CDR1 and CDR2 are SGDLS and YYNGEE. In nucleotides, the CDR3 is TGTGCCAGCAGCGCCGGGACAGGGGTTCCTAAAGAGCAGTTCTTC. This codes for CASSAGTGVPKEQFF.

The genes are TRBV7-9 and TRBJ2-1, with TRBD2 matching over 7 bases. The CDR3 covers 15 residues. V shed 5 bases and J 0 bases; nucleotides not matched to a gene: 4. CDR1 and CDR2 (germline): SEHNR, FQNEAQ (reference sequence). Written as DNA, the CDR3 is TGTGCCAGCAGCCGCCCGGGGGGCTCCTACAATGAGCAGTTCTTC. Residues: CASSRPGGSYNEQFF. Combining the CDR3 with reference TRBV7-9 and TRBJ2-1 gives the whole variable domain DTGVSQNPRHKITKRGQNVTFRCDPISEHNRLYWYRQTLGQGPEFLTYFQNEAQLEKSRLLSDRFSAERPKGSFSTLEIQRTEQGDSAMYLCASSRPGGSYNEQFFGPGTRLTVL.

The V and J genes are TRBV29-1 and TRBJ2-3; D remains ambiguous. The CDR3 runs to 14 residues. Trimming pared 1 base from V and 0 bases from J, leaving 8 bases between. Per germline, CDR1 SQVTM and CDR2 ANQGSEA. The CDR3 is CSVEGRISTDTQYF. CDR3 nucleotides: TGCAGCGTTGAAGGTCGGATTAGCACAGATACGCAGTATTTT.

This chain joins TRBV24-1 and TRBJ2-7; D remains ambiguous. This CDR3 is 13 amino acids long. The germline V and J ends were trimmed by 3 bases and 0 bases, with 5 bases remaining between them. CDR1 is KGHDR and CDR2 is SFDVKD in the germline V gene. CDR3 in amino acids: CATSDTDSYEQYF. The CDR3 nucleotides are TGTGCCACCAGTGATACCGACTCCTACGAGCAGTACTTC.

This chain uses TRBV7-9 with TRBJ2-2; 12 bases map to TRBD1. Trimming took 6 bases from V and 8 from J; bases not matched to a gene: 19. Germline loops: CDR1 SEHNR, CDR2 FQNEAQ (reference sequence). The CDR3 loop spans 19 amino acids. CDR3: CASREKPDRDRGLSGELFF. DNA of the CDR3: TGTGCCAGCAGGGAAAAACCCGATCGGGACAGGGGGCTATCGGGGGAGCTGTTTTTT.

This clonotype has just a few counts. The CDR3 DNA reads as TGTGCTAGCCCACAGAGAACCTTCTATAGCAATCAGCCCCAGCATTTT. This sequence encodes CASPQRTFYSNQPQHF. This rearrangement joins TRBV12-5 to TRBJ1-5; no clear D. The CDR3 contains 16 residues. In germline, CDR1 is LGHNT, CDR2 FRNRAP. Trimming cost V 9 bases and J 0 bases, with 18 bases left between them.

This chain links TRBV20-1 with TRBJ2-7; 8 bases map to TRBD1. V lost 2 bases and J lost 2; bases outside the gene matches: 8. From germline, CDR1 is DFQATT and CDR2 SNEGSKA (reference sequence). The CDR3 sequence is 15 residues long. CDR3 sequence: CSARPPDREPYEQYF. The DNA of the CDR3 is TGCAGTGCTAGACCGCCGGACAGGGAACCCTACGAGCAGTACTTC.

The sample holds a few counts of this clonotype. The chain has TRBV12-3 or TRBV12-4 and TRBJ2-1, with D possibly being TRBD1 or TRBD2 (6 bases each). The CDR3 totals 14 residues. Deletions cut 6 bases from V and 13 bases from J, with 22 bases between. The CDR3 protein is CASSRDTVRETQFF. CDR3 nucleotides: TGTGCCAGCAGCCGGGACACCGTTCGGGAGACCCAGTTCTTC.

This clonotype was detected only a few times. The V and J genes are TRBV12-3 or TRBV12-4 and TRBJ2-5; TRBD2 aligns across 7 bases. The CDR3 contains 17 residues. V lost 3 bases, J lost 2 bases, and 12 bases stayed unmatched. DNA for the CDR3: TGTGCCAGCAGTTTGTCCTGGACTAGATGGAGACAAGAGACCCAGTACTTC. Its translation: CASSLSWTRWRQETQYF.

A few counts support this clonotype. The chain joins TRBV5-8 to TRBJ2-7; D not certain. The CDR3 contains 15 residues. Germline V gene data show CDR1 as SGHTS and CDR2 as YDEGEE. V lost 2 bases and J lost 2, with 14 bases in between. DNA for the CDR3: TGTGCCAGCAGCTTTGGGTGGCGACCTCCCTACGAGCAGTACTTC. Protein product: CASSFGWRPPYEQYF. Using reference TRBV5-8 and TRBJ2-7 for the parts outside the CDR3, the full variable domain is EAGVTQSPTHLIKTRGQQATLRCSPISGHTSVYWYQQALGLGLQFLLWYDEGEERNRGNFPPRFSGRQFPNYSSELNVNALELEDSALYLCASSFGWRPPYEQYFGPGTRLTVT.

A single count supports this clonotype. The J gene is TRBJ2-5, the V gene TRBV5-1; 14 nucleotides match TRBD2. The J call is doubtful: the DNA matches TRBJ2-7 better. The CDR3 consists of 17 residues. The germline V gene has CDR1 SGHRS and CDR2 YFSETQ. The CDR3 bases are TGCGCCAGCAGCCCCGGGACTAGCGGGAGTCGCTCCTACGAGCAGTACTTC. This translates into CASSPGTSGSRSYEQYF.

The rearrangement links TRBV20-1 to TRBJ2-3; D not certain. The germline gives CDR1 DFQATT, CDR2 SNEGSKA (reference sequence). The CDR3 runs to 14 residues. V lost 3 bases, J lost 1 base, and 11 bases lay in between. The CDR3 reads CSASSALGTDTQYF. CDR3 sequence (DNA): TGCAGTGCTAGCTCCGCCTTGGGCACAGATACGCAGTATTTT.

This clonotype was detected a few times. This chain links TRBV7-2 with TRBJ2-7, with a tentative D call TRBD1 (5 bases). The length of the CDR3 is 14 residues. The V end was cut by 5 bases, the J end by 4 bases, with 15 bases between. The germline gives CDR1 SGHTA, CDR2 FQGNSA. The CDR3: CASSRQSKTYEQYF. As DNA, the CDR3 is TGTGCCAGCAGCCGACAGAGTAAGACTTACGAGCAGTACTTC.